The text below deals with one TCR beta chain. Its antigen is undetermined. This specimen belongs to a study of cytomegalovirus exposure and HLA in healthy donors. Study conclusions and caveats: Previously analyzed data showed that most TCR beta V segments were productive at a frequency of about 90% or about 30%.

Primers for the PCR totalled 60 Vbeta and 13 Jbeta. Only in-frame clones appear in the TCRdb table, and some are missing; sequencing was by immunoSEQ multiplex PCR. Found here are around 160,000 clones, 70% to 80% of them singletons; the top ten hold 2.2%. This CDR3 has 22 amino acids. This receptor was identified in a man aged 50-59 years in good health and CMV-seropositive. Sequences were obtained from PBMCs. The J gene is TRBJ2-1, the V gene TRBV12-2; the table's D call, TRBD2, has no DNA check behind it. TRBV12-2 is tagged as a pseudogene. CDR3 in amino acids: CASRLVEVDRAGKEGGGNEQFF. The CDR3 DNA reads TGTGCAAGTCGCTTAGTGGAAGTGGATCGGGCAGGGAAGGAGGGTGGTGGGAATGAGCAGTTCTTC.